This T cell receptor (beta chain) derives from a study of CD8+CD57+ T cells in acquired aplastic anemia (dated by TCRdb to 2017 to 2018). Turning to the overall study: Extracted DNA from sorted CD4+ and CD8+ cells averaged around 3.3 ug, ranging from about 0.2 to 30 ug. CD8+CD57+ expansion was defined as a frequency above the mean frequency observed in healthy subjects.

Genomic DNA was used as template for profiling of TCR beta VDJ combinations and CDR3 sequences. TCR repertoire sequencing was run on an Illumina HiSeq 2000. The original pipeline was this. TRBV/TRBJ rearrangement plots, CDR3 size and DJ length profiles, and Simpson's diversity index were used to evaluate the repertoires. The most abundant DNA sequence in the deep sequencing data was defined as the immunodominant clone. CDR3 amino acid sequences were screened for sharing across subjects and were compared with published repertoires and the VDJdb database. The raw public data were reprocessed by TCRdb itself: fastp quality trimming at Q25, MiXCR clonotype calling, in-frame beta chains only. A single entry per CDR3 protein holds the most common genes and DNA from its merged rows. These V and J calls are TCRdb output, not the study's own analysis. This sample lists 80,000 or so distinct CDR3 sequences; about three quarters were detected once. The top ten clones comprise roughly 80% of the sample.

The patients picked for sequencing were ones in whom flow cytometry had shown an expansion of CD8+CD57+ cells. All patients had severe acquired aplastic anemia diagnosed by International Study of Aplastic Anemia and Agranulocytosis and Camitta criteria. No therapy had been received by the patients at the time of blood sampling. In this study, sorted CD4+ and CD8+ T cells from the blood of healthy subjects and of severe aplastic anemia patients had their TCR repertoires deep-sequenced. Patients were enrolled under clinicaltrials.gov protocols 00001620, 01623167, 00001397, 00071045, 00081523 and 00961064 in the USA. Ficoll-Paque density gradient centrifugation was used to isolate peripheral blood mononuclear cells. Before DNA was extracted, CD4+ and CD8+ T cells were sorted using either FACS or magnetic beads. The CDR1 and CDR2 encoded by the germline V gene (reference sequence) are LNHNV and YYDKDF. V sheds 4 bases and J sheds 9 bases, leaving 20 bases between their ends. From the cysteine through the phenylalanine, the CDR3 covers 15 amino acids. Just CDR3 DNA is preserved here, 45 bases in frame from base 1.

Study-wide findings and limitations: Around 30 CD8+ CDR3 sequences were shared between patients and controls but appeared highly expressed in patients and within their immunodominant clones. Between patients and healthy controls, no significant difference in CD8+ Simpson's diversity was found (P=0.060).

Points on this clonotype: Its antigen remains unidentified. Base-call qualities are not available, and no considerably larger clone is one nucleotide away.

The chain is made from TRBV15 and TRBJ2-3; a weak D assignment points to TRBD2 (6 bases agree). The receptor was derived from a human donor with aplastic anemia. Sequencing input: sorted CD4+, CD8+, or CD8+CD57+ T cells (not recorded which) from PBMCs. Here is the DNA: TGTGCCACCAGCAAACCGGGAGACGGCGATGACACGCAGTATTTT. Its amino acids are CATSKPGDGDDTQYF.